This note documents a single T cell receptor beta chain sequence. Per the original data handling: Cell counts per sample came from amplifying reference gene primers. This table comes from immunoSEQ multiplex PCR, and its TCRdb copy is limited to in-frame clones, with some not included. That table is the source of V, J and clone size, and D and trimming were worked out from the DNA. The sample has some 94,000 clones, about four fifths seen once; the top ten hold 1.5% to 2.5%. Germline V gene lookup returns CDR1 MNHEY and CDR2 SVGAGI. Trimming left V 3 bases short and J 3 bases short, with 17 bases between. The CDR3 spans 16 residues. This specimen belongs to a study of blood T cell repertoires in COVID-19. Study in general: Samples representing acute and convalescent COVID-19 were sourced from the United States, Italy and Spain. PBMCs, B-cell-depleted T cells, or T cells provided the cDNA or gDNA that made up the material.

This chain joins TRBV6-5 and TRBJ1-1; perhaps TRBD1 as D (6 bases). The sample was peripheral blood. This clonotype originated in a man in his 70s with active or convalescent COVID-19. CDR3 sequence (DNA): TGTGCCAGCAGTTATGGGACCACAGGGATCTACACTGAAGCTTTCTTT. Translated, it gives CASSYGTTGIYTEAFF.